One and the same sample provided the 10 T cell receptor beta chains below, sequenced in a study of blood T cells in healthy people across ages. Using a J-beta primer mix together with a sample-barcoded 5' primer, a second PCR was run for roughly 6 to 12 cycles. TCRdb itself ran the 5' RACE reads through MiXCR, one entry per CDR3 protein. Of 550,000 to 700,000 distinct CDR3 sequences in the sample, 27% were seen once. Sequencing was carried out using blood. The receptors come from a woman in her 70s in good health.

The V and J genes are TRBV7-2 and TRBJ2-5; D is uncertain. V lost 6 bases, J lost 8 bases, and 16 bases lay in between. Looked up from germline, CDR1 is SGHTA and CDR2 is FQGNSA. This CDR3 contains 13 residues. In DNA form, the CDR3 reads TGTGCCAGCAGTGGATGGACCCCCATAACCCAGTACTTC. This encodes CASSGWTPITQYF.

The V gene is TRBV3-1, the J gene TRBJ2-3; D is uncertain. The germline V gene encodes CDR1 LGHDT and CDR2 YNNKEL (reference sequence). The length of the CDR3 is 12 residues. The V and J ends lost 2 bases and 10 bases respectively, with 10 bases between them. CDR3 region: CASSQTRNAQYF. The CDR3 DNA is TGTGCCAGCAGCCAAACACGAAATGCGCAGTATTTT.

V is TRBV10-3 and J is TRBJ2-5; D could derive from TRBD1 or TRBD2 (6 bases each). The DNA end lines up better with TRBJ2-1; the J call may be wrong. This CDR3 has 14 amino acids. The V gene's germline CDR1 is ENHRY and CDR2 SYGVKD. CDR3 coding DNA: TGTGCCATCAGAGGGGGGCCGAGAGGCAATGAGCAGTTCTTC. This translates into CAIRGGPRGNEQFF.

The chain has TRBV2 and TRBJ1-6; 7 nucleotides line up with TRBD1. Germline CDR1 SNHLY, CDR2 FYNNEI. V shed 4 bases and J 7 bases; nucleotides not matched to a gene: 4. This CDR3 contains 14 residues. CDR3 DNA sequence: TGTGCCAGCAGTGGGGGACAGAGAAATTCACCCCTCCACTTT. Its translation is CASSGGQRNSPLHF.

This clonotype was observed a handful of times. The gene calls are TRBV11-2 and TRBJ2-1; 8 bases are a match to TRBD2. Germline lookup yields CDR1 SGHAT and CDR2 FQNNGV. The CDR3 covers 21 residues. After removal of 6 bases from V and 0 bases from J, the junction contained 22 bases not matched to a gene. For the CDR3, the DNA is TGTGCCAGCAGGAATCAGCGGGGGAACCGAAAATCTGACTTCTCCTACAATGAGCAGTTCTTC. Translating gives CASRNQRGNRKSDFSYNEQFF. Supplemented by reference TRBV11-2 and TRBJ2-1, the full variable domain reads EAGVAQSPRYKIIEKRQSVAFWCNPISGHATLYWYQQILGQGPKLLIQFQNNGVVDDSQLPKDRFSAERLKGVDSTLKIQPAKLEDSAVYLCASRNQRGNRKSDFSYNEQFFGPGTRLTVL.

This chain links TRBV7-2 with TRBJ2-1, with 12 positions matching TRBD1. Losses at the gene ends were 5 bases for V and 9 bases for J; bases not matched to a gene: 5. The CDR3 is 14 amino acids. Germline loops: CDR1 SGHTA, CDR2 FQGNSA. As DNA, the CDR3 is TGTGCCAGCAGCGGGACAGGGGGCATCGGTGAGCAGTTCTTC. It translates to CASSGTGGIGEQFF.

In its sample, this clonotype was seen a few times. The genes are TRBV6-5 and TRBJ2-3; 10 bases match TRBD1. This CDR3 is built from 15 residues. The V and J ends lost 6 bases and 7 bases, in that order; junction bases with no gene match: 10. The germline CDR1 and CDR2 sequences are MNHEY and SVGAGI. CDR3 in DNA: TGTGCCAGCAGAACCGGGACAGGGGTCTTTCATACGCAGTATTTT. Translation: CASRTGTGVFHTQYF.

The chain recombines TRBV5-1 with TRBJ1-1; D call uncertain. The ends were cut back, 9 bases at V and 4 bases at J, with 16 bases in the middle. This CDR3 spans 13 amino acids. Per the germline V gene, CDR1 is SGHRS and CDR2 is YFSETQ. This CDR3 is CATQTELGTEAFF. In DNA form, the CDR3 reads TGCGCCACCCAGACCGAGTTGGGCACTGAAGCTTTCTTT. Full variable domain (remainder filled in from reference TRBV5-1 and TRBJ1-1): KAGVTQTPRYLIKTRGQQVTLSCSPISGHRSVSWYQQTPGQGLQFLFEYFSETQRNKGNFPGRFSGRQFSNSRSEMNVSTLELGDSALYLCATQTELGTEAFFGQGTRLTVV.

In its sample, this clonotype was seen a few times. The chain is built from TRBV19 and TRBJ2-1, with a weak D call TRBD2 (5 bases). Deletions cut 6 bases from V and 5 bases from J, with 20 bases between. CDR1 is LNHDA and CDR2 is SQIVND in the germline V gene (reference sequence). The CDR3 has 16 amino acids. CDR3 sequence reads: CASSPEKRVANNEQFF. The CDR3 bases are TGTGCCAGTAGCCCGGAGAAAAGGGTAGCGAACAATGAGCAGTTCTTC.

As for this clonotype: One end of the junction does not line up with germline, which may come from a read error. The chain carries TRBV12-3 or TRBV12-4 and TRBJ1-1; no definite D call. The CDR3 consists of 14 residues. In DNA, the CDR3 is TGTGCCTGCAGTTTACCCCCACAGAACACTGAAGCTTTCTTT. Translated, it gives CACSLPPQNTEAFF.